This record concerns one TCR beta chain sequence. The data were obtained in a study of monozygotic twins with inflammatory bowel disease. The CDR3 extends over 13 amino acids. Germline V gene lookup returns CDR1 SEHNR and CDR2 FQNEAQ (reference sequence). TCRdb re-called the 5' RACE reads and catalogs CDR3 proteins one per entry, DNA excluded. The sample table sets out approximately 160,000 distinct CDR3 sequences. Sequencing used blood. This TCR was sampled from a human donor with ulcerative colitis or Crohn's disease, or a healthy co-twin of an affected twin (not recorded which). This chain uses TRBV7-9 with TRBJ2-7; TCRdb lists TRBD1, though no DNA is available to test this call. CDR3 sequence reads: CASSFGQYYEQYF.